This T cell receptor (beta chain) was captured in a study of blood T cell repertoires in COVID-19. The overall study: From the United States, Italy and Spain came samples of acute and convalescent COVID-19. T cells, B-cell-depleted T cells, or PBMCs provided the cDNA or gDNA that served as material.

Profiling relied on immunoSEQ multiplex PCR, and the TCRdb table lists in-frame clones only, not all of them. The data hold around 250,000 clones, with roughly 84% observed a single time. Sequencing input: peripheral blood. The receptor comes from a human donor in a cohort sampled during active COVID-19.

As DNA, the CDR3 is TGTGCCAGCAGCTTACTCGACAAAGCCTACGAGCAGTACTTC. This gives the protein CASSLLDKAYEQYF. The chain joins TRBV7-9 to TRBJ2-7; D not resolved. Trimming left V 2 bases short and J 2 bases short, with 10 bases between. Germline values: CDR1 SEHNR, CDR2 FQNEAQ (reference sequence). The CDR3 has 14 residues.